This is a list of T cell receptor beta chains from one sample in a study of shared clonotypes between healthy human individuals. The data were produced by immunoSEQ multiplex PCR, yet TCRdb's version contains in-frame clones alone and is incomplete. This sample carries 560,000 or so clones, approximately 96% of them seen once, and the ten largest clones take 0.11%. Sequenced: naive CD8+ T cells sorted from blood. These receptors all stem from a woman between 25 and 40 years old in good health. Each CDR3 is given with its conserved first and last residue. A D gene is named only where the DNA matches it firmly. Clone size appears in some rows only: once, few, many, or a class for an expanded clone.

DNA	CDR3	D	size	V	J
TGTGCCAGCAGTACTGGGGCCAACGTCCTGACTTTC	CASSTGANVLTF	.	.	TRBV27	TRBJ2-6
TGTGCCAGCAGCTTATTTGGCCACATGGGGACAGATACGCAGTATTTT	CASSLFGHMGTDTQYF	.	.	TRBV7-9	TRBJ2-3
TGTGCCATCAGTGGGACAGGGCCTAGCGAGCAGTACTTC	CAISGTGPSEQYF	TRBD1	.	TRBV10-3	TRBJ2-7
TGTGCCAGCAGCCAATATCTAGCGACCCCCTCCTACAATGAGCAGTTCTTC	CASSQYLATPSYNEQFF	.	once	TRBV4-2	TRBJ2-1
TGTGGAATCACCCGGACAGGGGATTTTCAGCCCCAGCATTTT	CGITRTGDFQPQHF	TRBD1	.	TRBV19	TRBJ1-5
TGTGCCAGCAGTACGGACGGAGGCTCTGGAAACACCATATATTTT	CASSTDGGSGNTIYF	.	.	TRBV2	TRBJ1-3
TGTGCCAGCAGTAAAGGACTAGCGGGACCCAATGAGCAGTTCTTC	CASSKGLAGPNEQFF	TRBD2	.	TRBV25-1	TRBJ2-1
TGTGCCAGCAGTTTATTCGGGACTAGCGAGTACAATGAGCAGTTCTTC	CASSLFGTSEYNEQFF	TRBD2	.	TRBV27	TRBJ2-1
TGTGCCAGCAGCTTGAACGTCGGGAGCGCGAACACCGGGGAGCTGTTTTTT	CASSLNVGSANTGELFF	.	.	TRBV5-4	TRBJ2-2
TGTGCCAGCAGCTCTCAGACAGGGGAGCAGTTCTTC	CASSSQTGEQFF	TRBD1	.	TRBV11-2	TRBJ2-1
TGTGCCACCGATGACAGGGGGTTAAATCAGCCCCAGCATTTT	CATDDRGLNQPQHF	TRBD1	.	TRBV6-1	TRBJ1-5
TGTGCCAGTACCCTTGGAGGCATCTACAATGAGCAGTTCTTC	CASTLGGIYNEQFF	.	.	TRBV19	TRBJ2-1
TGTGCCAGCAGTTTATACTCCCTGCAGCCCCAGCATTTT	CASSLYSLQPQHF	.	.	TRBV27	TRBJ1-5
TGTGCCAGCAGTTATCCCCGGCAGGGGAACACTGAAGCTTTCTTT	CASSYPRQGNTEAFF	.	.	TRBV6-6	TRBJ1-1
TGCGCCAGCAGCCAAGAGTCGGGGACAGCAAATCAGCCCCAGCATTTT	CASSQESGTANQPQHF	TRBD1	.	TRBV4-1	TRBJ1-5
TGTGCCTGGATCGGAGATAGCTCCTACAATGAGCAGTTCTTC	CAWIGDSSYNEQFF	.	.	TRBV30	TRBJ2-1
TGTGCCAGCAGTAGCACAGATACGCAGTATTTT	CASSSTDTQYF	.	.	TRBV5-6	TRBJ2-3
TGTGCCAGTAGTGTCAGGAAGTTGGTGGTTGGCTACACCTTC	CASSVRKLVVGYTF	.	.	TRBV19	TRBJ1-2
TGTGCCAGCAGCTCCCGGGACAGGGGAAGATCAGATACGCAGTATTTT	CASSSRDRGRSDTQYF	TRBD1	.	TRBV13	TRBJ2-3
TGTGCCAGCAGCTTAGGGGACCTCTACTACTTC	CASSLGDLYYF	.	.	TRBV7-9	TRBJ2-7
TGTGCCAGCAGCTACTACCAGACGGGGAGGAATGAGCAGTTCTTC	CASSYYQTGRNEQFF	.	.	TRBV9	TRBJ2-1
TGTGCCAGCAGTCCTCACCCGGCCGGAAAAGTGGGACGGACGAACACTGAAGCTTTCTTT	CASSPHPAGKVGRTNTEAFF	.	.	TRBV28	TRBJ1-1
TGTGCCAGCAGCTTAGTTCTGGGGGCGTACAATGAGCAGTTCTTC	CASSLVLGAYNEQFF	.	.	TRBV11-2	TRBJ2-1
TGTGCCAGCAGCTTCCTAGCGGGACGACTACACTCAAGCGATGAGCAGTTCTTC	CASSFLAGRLHSSDEQFF	TRBD2	.	TRBV7-9	TRBJ2-1
TGTGCCAGCAGTTTGTCGGGGGGTGAGCAGTTCTTC	CASSLSGGEQFF	TRBD2	.	TRBV28	TRBJ2-1
TGTGCCAGCAGTTTCTCAGGGACCGGGGAGCTGTTTTTT	CASSFSGTGELFF	.	few	TRBV27	TRBJ2-2